This is a list of T cell receptor beta chains from one sample in a study of cytomegalovirus exposure and HLA in healthy donors. The assay was immunoSEQ multiplex PCR, and TCRdb's table has in-frame clones only and misses some. In the table there are approximately 150,000 clones, roughly two thirds of which are singletons. Sequencing used PBMCs. The receptors stem from a woman aged 25 to 39 in good health and CMV-seronegative. CDR3s include the opening cysteine and the closing phenylalanine or tryptophan. D genes are given only for firm matches. Size is omitted from some rows. Given values are once, few, many or a class for expanded clones.

abundance	d_gene	v_gene	j_gene	CDR3aa	CDR3nt
.	.	TRBV7-2	TRBJ1-5	CASSARVTSSHNQPQHF	TGTGCCAGCAGCGCCCGGGTTACCTCGTCCCACAATCAGCCCCAGCATTTT
.	.	TRBV4-1	TRBJ2-1	CASSLDRDTLYNEQFF	TGCGCCAGCAGCCTAGACCGGGACACCCTATACAATGAGCAGTTCTTC
.	TRBD2	TRBV30	TRBJ2-5	CAWSVGLAEQETQYF	TGTGCCTGGAGTGTAGGACTAGCGGAACAAGAGACCCAGTACTTC
few	.	TRBV7-9	TRBJ2-1	CASSHANFNEQFF	TGTGCCAGCAGCCACGCGAACTTCAATGAGCAGTTCTTC
few	.	TRBV4-1	TRBJ2-2	CASSQELAWTGELFF	TGCGCCAGCAGCCAAGAACTAGCATGGACCGGGGAGCTGTTTTTT
.	TRBD1	TRBV6-6	TRBJ2-1	CASSVTGGSYNEQFF	TGTGCCAGCAGTGTGACAGGGGGCTCCTACAATGAGCAGTTCTTC
.	TRBD1	TRBV7-9	TRBJ1-5	CASSFGTGLLGVGNQPQHF	TGTGCCAGCAGCTTCGGGACAGGGTTGTTAGGAGTCGGCAATCAGCCCCAGCATTTT
.	.	TRBV6-5	TRBJ2-2	CASSYSWGSATGELFF	TGTGCCAGCAGTTACTCTTGGGGCTCAGCCACCGGGGAGCTGTTTTTT
few	.	TRBV7-2	TRBJ1-1	CASSLVGHTEAFF	TGTGCCAGCAGCTTAGTGGGGCACACTGAAGCTTTCTTT
.	.	TRBV25-1	TRBJ2-2	CASSRMGPGELFF	TGTGCCAGCTCCAGGATGGGCCCCGGGGAGCTGTTTTTT